The 31 T cell receptor beta chains listed next were all sequenced from one sample in a study of CD8+ T cells in alopecia areata. Sequencing used cDNA as its template, made by extracting RNA and reverse transcribing it. Measured with immunoSEQ multiplex PCR; TCRdb has only the in-frame clones, and not every one. Here the sample spans 150,000 to 200,000 clones, 55% being singletons. Material for sequencing was CD4+ T cells sorted from blood. The receptors here all came from a human donor in good health.

This clone was detected a few times. The chain combines TRBV9 with TRBJ2-1, with 8 nucleotides matching TRBD1. CDR3 length equals 14 residues. V was clipped by 6 bases and J by 6 bases; unmatched bases: 8. Germline V gives CDR1 SGDLS, CDR2 YYNGEE. Here the CDR3 reads CASNRGAKGNEQFF. CDR3 DNA sequence: TGTGCCAGCAACAGGGGGGCAAAAGGCAATGAGCAGTTCTTC.

This clone was counted only a few times. The J gene is TRBJ2-2, the V gene TRBV5-1; 10 bases are shared with TRBD1. Germline lookup yields CDR1 SGHRS and CDR2 YFSETQ. Trimming at V came to 5 bases and at J to 4 bases, leaving 2 bases not matched to a gene. The CDR3 covers 14 residues. For the CDR3, the DNA is TGCGCCAGCAGGGGACAGGGGAGCACCGGGGAGCTGTTTTTT. Translated: CASRGQGSTGELFF. The full variable domain, with the rest looked up from reference TRBV5-1 and TRBJ2-2, is KAGVTQTPRYLIKTRGQQVTLSCSPISGHRSVSWYQQTPGQGLQFLFEYFSETQRNKGNFPGRFSGRQFSNSRSEMNVSTLELGDSALYLCASRGQGSTGELFFGEGSRLTVL.

This clone was seen only a few times. The V gene is TRBV29-1, the J gene TRBJ2-7; 7 bases are shared with TRBD2. V shed 7 bases, J shed 5 bases, and the junction held 8 bases outside the gene matches. Germline V gene sequence: CDR1 SQVTM, CDR2 ANQGSEA. The CDR3 contains 12 residues. The chain's CDR3 is CSAIRTRDEQYF. The CDR3 DNA follows: TGCAGCGCCATCCGGACTAGGGACGAGCAGTACTTC.

This clone was detected only a few times. The chain couples TRBV30 to TRBJ2-3, with 10 bases matching TRBD2. Trimming removed 4 bases from V and 4 bases from J; junction bases left unmatched: 8. This CDR3 region has 15 residues. Germline V gene data show CDR1 as GTSNPN and CDR2 as SVGIG (reference sequence). CDR3 nucleotides: TGTGCCTGGACGAAGGGACTAGCGAACGCAGATACGCAGTATTTT. Its translation is CAWTKGLANADTQYF.

The chain recombines TRBV5-1 with TRBJ2-1; 11 bases align to TRBD2. V trimming: 4 bases; J trimming: 5 bases; junction bases outside the gene matches: 8. The length of the CDR3 is 16 residues. Per germline, CDR1 SGHRS and CDR2 YFSETQ. CDR3 nucleotide sequence: TGCGCCAGCAGCATACGACTAGCGGGAACCAACAATGAGCAGTTCTTC. It yields the protein CASSIRLAGTNNEQFF.

This clone was recorded a few times. The CDR3, as DNA: TGTGCCATCGGACAGGGTACCGACGAGCAGTACTTC. It is translated as CAIGQGTDEQYF. The chain combines TRBV10-3 with TRBJ2-7; TRBD1 agrees at 8 bases. J was trimmed by 5 bases and V by 8 bases; bases with no gene match: 5. CDR1 is ENHRY and CDR2 is SYGVKD in the germline V gene. CDR3 length: 12 amino acids.

The J gene is TRBJ1-4, the V gene TRBV30; TRBD1 might be the D (5 bases). Per the germline V gene, CDR1 is GTSNPN and CDR2 is SVGIG (reference sequence). Deletions cut 5 bases from V and 5 bases from J, with 12 bases between. The CDR3 runs 13 residues. For the CDR3, the DNA is TGTGCCTGGCTTGGGACTGTCAATGAAAAACTGTTTTTT. It codes for CAWLGTVNEKLFF.

This clone has more than one count but fewer than ten. The chain joins TRBV4-1 to TRBJ2-7, with D tentatively TRBD2 (6 bases). The germline CDR1 and CDR2 sequences are MGHRA and YSYEKL. The CDR3 length is 13 residues. V lost 4 bases, J lost 2 bases, and 9 bases lay in between. The DNA for the CDR3 is TGCGCCAGCAGCCTGGGGGGTCCCTACGAGCAGTACTTC. Translated: CASSLGGPYEQYF.

The V call is TRBV11-3, the J call TRBJ2-1; D possibly corresponds to TRBD1 (6 bases). Germline V gene lookup returns CDR1 SGHNT and CDR2 YENEEA. Trimming cost V 5 bases and J 8 bases, with 10 bases left between them. The CDR3 spans 12 residues. The DNA of the CDR3 is TGTGCCAGCAGCCGGGACATGCATGAGCAGTTCTTC. It specifies CASSRDMHEQFF.

The J gene is TRBJ1-2, the V gene TRBV15; D unclear. The CDR3 loop spans 13 amino acids. Germline loops: CDR1 LNHNV, CDR2 YYDKDF (reference sequence). Trimming removed 0 bases at V and 13 bases at J, with 15 bases between. Written as DNA, the CDR3 is TGTGCCACCAGCAGAGATCGGGTTGTTGTAGGCACCTTC. Amino acids: CATSRDRVVVGTF. Variable domain in full (rest from reference TRBV15 and TRBJ1-2): DAMVIQNPRYQVTQFGKPVTLSCSQTLNHNVMYWYQQKSSQAPKLLFHYYDKDFNNEADTPDNFQSRRPNTSFCFLDIRSPGLGDTAMYLCATSRDRVVVGTFGSGTRLTVV.

V gene TRBV29-1 combines with J gene TRBJ2-7, with TRBD1 matching 7 bases. The J segment lost 4 bases and the V segment lost 0 bases, leaving 6 bases of the junction unmatched. The CDR3 has 14 residues. CDR1 SQVTM and CDR2 ANQGSEA come from the germline V gene. The CDR3 nucleotides read TGCAGCGTTGAAGACGGGACAGCACCTTACGAGCAGTACTTC. Translation: CSVEDGTAPYEQYF.

This clone was seen once. The V gene is TRBV7-3, the J gene TRBJ2-2; D not certain. V gave up 1 base and J gave up 6 bases, with 6 bases separating them. This CDR3 is built from 13 residues. Germline V gives CDR1 SGHTA, CDR2 FQGTGA. DNA for the CDR3: TGTGCCAGCAGCTTAATAGAATCCGGGGAGCTGTTTTTT. It encodes CASSLIESGELFF.

This clone was observed a handful of times. This sequence joins TRBV29-1 and TRBJ2-6; D is ambiguous. The CDR3 is made up of 14 amino acids. CDR1 and CDR2 from the germline V gene are SQVTM and ANQGSEA. V was pared by 3 bases and J by 0 bases, with 6 bases between. This chain's CDR3 is CSVDGPSGANVLTF. For the CDR3, the DNA is TGCAGCGTTGATGGTCCCTCTGGGGCCAACGTCCTGACTTTC.

The chain recombines TRBV9 with TRBJ2-1, with 9 bases fitting TRBD2. Trimming removed 0 bases from V and 8 bases from J; junction bases left unmatched: 9. The CDR3 loop spans 16 amino acids. Per the germline V gene, CDR1 is SGDLS and CDR2 is YYNGEE. DNA of the CDR3: TGTGCCAGCAGCGTAGGGGGTAGCGGGAGTTTTGATGAGCAGTTCTTC. The encoded protein is CASSVGGSGSFDEQFF.

Many counts were recorded for this clone. The chain employs TRBV2 and TRBJ1-2, with 7 bases identical to TRBD1. J gave up 4 bases and V 5 bases, and 4 bases lay outside the gene matches. Germline CDR1 reads SNHLY; CDR2 reads FYNNEI. The length of the CDR3 is 13 residues. The CDR3 is CASSTGETYGYTF. In DNA form, the CDR3 reads TGTGCCAGCAGTACAGGGGAGACCTATGGCTACACCTTC.

The rearrangement uses TRBV2 and TRBJ1-2; no clear D gene. The CDR3 contains 11 residues. The germline gives CDR1 SNHLY, CDR2 FYNNEI. Trimming took 8 bases from V and 13 from J, leaving 17 bases between them. The CDR3 nucleotides read TGTGCCAGCCTGGAGGGTGGCCCTGGCACCTTC. It translates to CASLEGGPGTF.

The CDR3 bases are TGTGCCAGCAGTCCCCAGGGGGCGACCAAAACCTACGAGCAGTACTTC. It yields the protein CASSPQGATKTYEQYF. The rearrangement links TRBV27 to TRBJ2-7; TRBD1 matches 8 bases. CDR1 MNHEY and CDR2 SMNVEV come from the germline V gene (reference sequence). This CDR3 has 16 amino acids. V lost 5 bases and J lost 2; bases outside the gene matches: 11.

The rearrangement joins TRBV2 to TRBJ2-3; 9 bases are a match to TRBD1. Trimming at V came to 8 bases and at J to 10 bases, leaving 13 bases not matched to a gene. Germline CDR1 SNHLY, CDR2 FYNNEI. The CDR3 extends over 14 amino acids. The CDR3 DNA sequence: TGTGCCAGCGCGGGGGAACAGGGGGCGATTTCGCAGTATTTT. It translates to CASAGEQGAISQYF.

The chain links TRBV29-1 to TRBJ2-7, with D perhaps assigned TRBD1 or TRBD2 (6 bases each). V was trimmed by 4 bases and J by 3 bases, leaving 13 bases between them. Germline CDR1 SQVTM, CDR2 ANQGSEA. CDR3 length: 13 residues. The CDR3 DNA is TGCAGCGTTGCCCAGGGGACTCGCTACGAGCAGTACTTC. This gives the protein CSVAQGTRYEQYF.

The chain uses TRBV7-9 and TRBJ1-5, with D unclear. The V gene's germline CDR1 is SEHNR and CDR2 FQNEAQ (reference sequence). V gave up 1 base and J gave up 6 bases, with 13 bases separating them. The CDR3 extends over 15 amino acids. CDR3 amino acids: CASSLGGQGFQPQHF. CDR3 nucleotides: TGTGCCAGCAGCTTAGGCGGTCAAGGGTTTCAGCCCCAGCATTTT.

The V call is TRBV30, the J call TRBJ1-1; tentative D call: TRBD1 (6 bases). The CDR3 has 12 amino acids. Germline CDR1 and CDR2: GTSNPN and SVGIG (reference sequence). Trimming stripped 3 bases from V and 11 bases from J, with 16 bases between. As DNA, the CDR3 is TGTGCCTGGAGCGAATACAGGGTTCCGGCTTTCTTT. Amino acids: CAWSEYRVPAFF. The full variable domain, in which reference TRBV30 and TRBJ1-1 provide the parts outside the CDR3, is SQTIHQWPATLVQPVGSPLSLECTVEGTSNPNLYWYRQAAGRGLQLLFYSVGIGQISSEVPQNLSASRPQDRQFILSSKKLLLSDSGFYLCAWSEYRVPAFFGQGTRLTVV.

The count of this clone is one. The junction departs from the called germline gene at one end, perhaps through a read error. The rearrangement joins TRBV11-2 to TRBJ2-7; TRBD2 matches at 8 bases. This CDR3 spans 11 amino acids. Germline CDR1 reads SGHAT; CDR2 reads FQNNGV. The CDR3 here is CASSPSGLLFF. The CDR3 DNA sequence: TGTGCCAGCAGCCCTAGCGGGTTATTGTTCTTC.

The chain recombines TRBV5-1 with TRBJ1-5; 7 bases line up with TRBD1. CDR3 length: 15 residues. J was trimmed by 3 bases and V by 3 bases; bases with no gene match: 6. CDR1 is SGHRS, CDR2 YFSETQ, per germline. CDR3: CASSWGGQSNQPQHF. The DNA for the CDR3 is TGCGCCAGCAGCTGGGGGGGACAGTCCAATCAGCCCCAGCATTTT.

There are a few counts of this clone. The chain recombines TRBV15 with TRBJ1-2; no clear D gene. The V and J ends lost 0 bases and 8 bases respectively, with 10 bases between them. The germline V gene has CDR1 LNHNV and CDR2 YYDKDF (reference sequence). This CDR3 spans 13 amino acids. Here the CDR3 DNA reads TGTGCCACCAGCAGAGATCCAGCGACGGGCTACACCTTC. This codes for CATSRDPATGYTF.

This rearrangement joins TRBV29-1 to TRBJ2-5, with D perhaps matching TRBD1 (6 bases). The germline V gene encodes CDR1 SQVTM and CDR2 ANQGSEA. This CDR3 is 12 amino acids long. Trimming took 8 bases from V and 5 from J, leaving 15 bases between them. CDR3 protein: CSFKQGRETQYF. The CDR3 DNA reads TGCAGCTTTAAACAGGGCCGGGAGACCCAGTACTTC.

The chain carries TRBV29-1 and TRBJ2-5; the D is unclear. Germline V gene sequence: CDR1 SQVTM, CDR2 ANQGSEA. V was shortened by 7 bases and J by 2 bases, with 8 bases between the two germline ends. The CDR3 length is 11 residues. The CDR3 loop reads CSADEQETQYF. CDR3 bases: TGCAGCGCCGACGAGCAAGAGACCCAGTACTTC. The full variable domain, rest sourced from reference TRBV29-1 and TRBJ2-5, is SAVISQKPSRDICQRGTSLTIQCQVDSQVTMMFWYRQQPGQSLTLIATANQGSEATYESGFVIDKFPISRPNLTFSTLTVSNMSPEDSSIYLCSADEQETQYFGPGTRLLVL.

This sequence joins TRBV7-2 and TRBJ2-7; D remains unclear. Trimming left V 1 base short and J 6 bases short, with 19 bases between. The germline V gene has CDR1 SGHTA and CDR2 FQGNSA. The CDR3 is 16 residues long. As DNA, the CDR3 is TGTGCCAGCAGCTTAGTTGGAATACGAGGTCTCTCCGAGCAGTACTTC. Its protein product is CASSLVGIRGLSEQYF.

This clone was seen once. V gene TRBV12-5 combines with J gene TRBJ2-7, with D hard to call. Germline CDR1 LGHNT, CDR2 FRNRAP. The V end lost 7 bases, the J end lost 5 bases, and 6 bases lay between the germline ends. The CDR3 loop spans 10 amino acids. CDR3 amino acids: CASAINEQYF. CDR3 coding DNA: TGTGCTAGTGCCATCAACGAGCAGTACTTC. The full variable domain, with the rest looked up from reference TRBV12-5 and TRBJ2-7, is DARVTQTPRHKVTEMGQEVTMRCQPILGHNTVFWYRQTMMQGLELLAYFRNRAPLDDSGMPKDRFSAEMPDATLATLKIQPSEPRDSAVYFCASAINEQYFGPGTRLTVT.

This chain connects TRBV30 to TRBJ1-5, with 9 bases matching TRBD1. The CDR3 is 15 amino acids. CDR1 GTSNPN and CDR2 SVGIG come from the germline V gene (reference sequence). V lost 5 bases, J lost 5 bases, and 10 bases stayed unmatched. The CDR3 DNA follows: TGTGCCTGGGGGCCCAAGGACAGGGGTCATCAGCCCCAGCATTTT. Protein: CAWGPKDRGHQPQHF.

The chain is built from TRBV9 and TRBJ1-2, with 9 bases fitting TRBD1. Germline V lookup: CDR1 SGDLS, CDR2 YYNGEE. The CDR3 has 14 residues. The ends lost 3 bases at V and 6 bases at J; junction bases unmatched: 6. CDR3 protein: CASSAWDRADGYTF. In DNA, the CDR3 is TGTGCCAGCAGCGCTTGGGACAGGGCGGATGGCTACACCTTC.

The V and J genes are TRBV5-1 and TRBJ2-1; 9 nucleotides agree with TRBD2. The CDR3 runs to 15 residues. V lost 0 bases to trimming and J lost 5 bases; unmatched junction nucleotides: 3. Per the germline V gene, CDR1 is SGHRS and CDR2 is YFSETQ. CDR3 sequence reads: CASSLGSGSHNEQFF. The CDR3 DNA reads TGCGCCAGCAGCTTGGGTAGCGGGAGTCACAATGAGCAGTTCTTC.